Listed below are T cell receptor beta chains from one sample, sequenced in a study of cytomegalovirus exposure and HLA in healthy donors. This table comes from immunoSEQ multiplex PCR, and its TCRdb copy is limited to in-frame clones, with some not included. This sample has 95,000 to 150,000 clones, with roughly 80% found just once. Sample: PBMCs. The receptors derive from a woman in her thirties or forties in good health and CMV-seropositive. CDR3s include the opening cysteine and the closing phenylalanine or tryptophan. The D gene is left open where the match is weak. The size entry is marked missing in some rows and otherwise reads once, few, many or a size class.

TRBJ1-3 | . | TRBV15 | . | TGTGCCTCCCAAGCCTCTGGAAACACCATATATTTT | CASQASGNTIYF
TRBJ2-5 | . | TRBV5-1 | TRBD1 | TGCGCCAGCAGCTTGGAAGAGGGACAGCCGGGGGAGACCCAGTACTTC | CASSLEEGQPGETQYF
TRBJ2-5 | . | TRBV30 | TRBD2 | TGTGCCTGGATGTCGACTAGCGGTAAAGAGACCCAGTACTTC | CAWMSTSGKETQYF
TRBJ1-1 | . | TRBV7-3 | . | TGTGCCAGCAGCAAGACAGCGAACACTGAAGCTTTCTTT | CASSKTANTEAFF
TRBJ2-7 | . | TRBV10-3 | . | TGTGCCATCAGTGAGGGGGACTCAAACTCCTACGAGCAGTACTTC | CAISEGDSNSYEQYF
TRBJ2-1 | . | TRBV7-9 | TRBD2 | TGTGCCAGCAGCCCTCGGGGGGGGGCCTACAATGAGCAGTTCTTC | CASSPRGGAYNEQFF
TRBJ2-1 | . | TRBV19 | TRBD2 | TGTGCCAGTAGTATAGGAGGGGGACTAGCGGGAGTAGAGGAGCAGTTCTTC | CASSIGGGLAGVEEQFF
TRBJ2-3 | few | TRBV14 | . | TGTGCCAGCAGCTCAAGACTAGGAGGGACAGATACGCAGTATTTT | CASSSRLGGTDTQYF
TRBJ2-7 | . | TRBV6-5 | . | TGTGCCAGCCGTAGGGGGGGTTCGGACGAGCAGTACTTC | CASRRGGSDEQYF
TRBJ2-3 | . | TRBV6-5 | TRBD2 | TGTGCCAGCAGTCGGGGGGTGGATACGCAGTATTTT | CASSRGVDTQYF
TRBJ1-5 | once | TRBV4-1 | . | TGCGCCAGCAGCCAAGTCGCACAGGGAGGGCAGCCCCAGCATTTT | CASSQVAQGGQPQHF
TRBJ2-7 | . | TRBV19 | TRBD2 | TGTGCCAGTAGCAGGACTAGCGCCTCCTACGAGCAGTACTTC | CASSRTSASYEQYF
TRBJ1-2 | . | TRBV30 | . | TGTGCCTGGAGTGTGATCCTGAGGGTCGATGGCTACACCTTC | CAWSVILRVDGYTF
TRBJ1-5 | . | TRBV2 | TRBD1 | TGTGCCAGCAGGGCAGGGGGCTTGCGAAATCAGCCCCAGCATTTT | CASRAGGLRNQPQHF
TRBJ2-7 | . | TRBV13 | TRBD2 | TGTGCCAGCAGCGTTCGGACCGGGACTACCTACTACGAGCAGTACTTC | CASSVRTGTTYYEQYF